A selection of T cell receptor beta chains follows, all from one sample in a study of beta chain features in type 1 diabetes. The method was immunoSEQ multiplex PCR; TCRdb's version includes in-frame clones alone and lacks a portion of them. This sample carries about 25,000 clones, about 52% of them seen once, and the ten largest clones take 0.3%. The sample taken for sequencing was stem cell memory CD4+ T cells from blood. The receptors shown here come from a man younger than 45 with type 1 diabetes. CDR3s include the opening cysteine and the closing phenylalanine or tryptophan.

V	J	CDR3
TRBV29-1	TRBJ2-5	CSAVQGAGETQYF
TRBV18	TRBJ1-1	CASSSDRRGTEAFF
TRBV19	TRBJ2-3	CASSVQGGGTDTQYF
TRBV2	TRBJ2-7	CASSAGQGGVYEQYF
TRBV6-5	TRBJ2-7	CASSYSDSPLYEQYF
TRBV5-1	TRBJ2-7	CASSLRGEVYEQYF
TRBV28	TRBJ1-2	CASSSLRGYTF
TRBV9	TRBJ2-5	CASSRGHKETQYF
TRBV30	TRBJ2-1	CAWSGGLAGAYNEQFF
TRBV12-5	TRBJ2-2	CASGPPRANTGELFF
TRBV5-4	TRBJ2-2	CASSPRWRGNTGELFF
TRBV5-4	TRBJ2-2	CASSSRGRNTGELFF
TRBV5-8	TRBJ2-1	CASSFGTGGTYNEQFF
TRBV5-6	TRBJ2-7	CASSLEGGNRHEQYF